These 2 T cell receptor beta chains share one sample of origin, sequenced in a study of regulatory dendritic cells for organ transplantation. Here immunoSEQ multiplex PCR was the method, and the copy in TCRdb shows in-frame clones only, minus some. The data hold about 21,000 clones, with 85% observed a single time. Sorted subsets were CFSE-labeled and cultured approximately 5 days with allogeneic dendritic cells. Their antigens remain unidentified. The sample taken for sequencing was naive CD4+ T cells from blood cultured with dendritic cells. Specified subset: CD45RA+ naive T cells. These receptors all stem from a human donor in good health.

V is TRBV13 and J is TRBJ1-4; 12 positions agree with TRBD1. Germline trimming cut 2 bases from V and 7 bases from J; bases unmatched to any gene: 14. Germline lookup yields CDR1 PRHDT and CDR2 FYEKMQ (reference sequence). The CDR3 consists of 19 residues. CDR3 residues: CASSLKSGTGGAEREKLFF. The CDR3 region has the DNA TGTGCCAGCAGCTTAAAATCAGGGACAGGGGGCGCGGAACGTGAAAAACTGTTTTTT.

V and J are TRBV7-2 and TRBJ1-2; D is ambiguous. CDR1 and CDR2 (germline): SGHTA, FQGNSA. The CDR3 covers 12 residues. V lost 8 bases and J 8 bases, leaving 15 bases between the germline ends. The CDR3 sequence is CASGLQSYGYTF. The CDR3 DNA follows: TGTGCCAGCGGCCTCCAGTCTTACGGCTACACCTTC.